This T cell receptor (beta chain) came from a study of blood T cells in healthy people across ages. V was cut by 7 bases and J by 3 bases, with 13 bases left in between. The germline V gene encodes CDR1 MRHNA and CDR2 SNTAGT. This CDR3 comprises 14 residues. A J-beta primer mix and a sample-barcoded 5' primer were used in a second PCR of roughly 6 to 12 cycles. TCRdb used MiXCR to reprocess the 5' RACE reads, holding one entry per CDR3 protein. The sample holds 850,000 to 1,000,000 distinct CDR3 sequences, about 48% seen once. Study outcomes and limitations: TCR beta diversity per million T cells fell roughly linearly with age.

Of note for this clonotype: Its specificity is not known.

This sequence joins TRBV6-4 and TRBJ2-1; no reliable D call. Sequenced: blood. The TCR sequence derives from a man aged 25 to 40 in good health. The CDR3 here is CASMSPPIYNEQFF. The CDR3 nucleotides are TGTGCCAGCATGTCCCCCCCAATCTACAATGAGCAGTTCTTC.